This T cell receptor beta chain was profiled in a study of CD8+ T cells in alopecia areata. Broader study findings: Clonality was higher in lesional than normal scalp, especially in alopecia totalis/universalis. Whereas mice showed it more clearly, TCR sharing across patients was murkier, possibly because of HLA. Scalp specimens additionally yield sequences from normal skin's resident alphabeta T cells.

Separation by sorting yielded CD4+ and CD8+ T cells from PBMCs. This CDR3 region has 15 residues. Per germline, CDR1 SGHVS and CDR2 FQNEAQ. The V segment lost 3 bases and the J segment 5 bases; nucleotides outside the gene matches: 6. TCR sequencing used cDNA made by reverse transcription of extracted RNA. The assay was immunoSEQ multiplex PCR, and TCRdb's table has in-frame clones only and misses some. The data contain some 150,000 clones, less than 75% of them singletons. In this sample, this clone turned up many times. What it binds is not known. The V and J genes are TRBV7-8 and TRBJ2-1; 8 nucleotides line up with TRBD2. The specimen sequenced was CD8+ T cells sorted from blood. The sequence came from a human donor in good health. CDR3 residues: CASSLGGRPHNEQFF. CDR3 coding DNA: TGTGCCAGCAGCTTGGGCGGGAGGCCTCACAATGAGCAGTTCTTC.